Below, 19 T cell receptor beta chains from the same sample are listed, as sequenced in a study of T cell responses to AZD1222 COVID-19 vaccine. Clones were sequenced by immunoSEQ multiplex PCR, and TCRdb holds only the in-frame ones, with some missing. The sample has approximately 110,000 clones; about 95% are singletons. The specimen was peripheral blood, collected on day 0 of AZD1222 vaccination. The receptors derive from an adult in good health.

This chain joins TRBV6-5 and TRBJ2-1, with TRBD1 identical over 8 bases. The J segment lost 9 bases and the V segment lost 0 bases, leaving 10 bases of the junction unmatched. This CDR3 region has 16 residues. The germline gives CDR1 MNHEY, CDR2 SVGAGI. The CDR3 is CASSYSRQGARSEQFF. The CDR3, as DNA: TGTGCCAGCAGTTACTCGAGGCAGGGGGCGCGGAGTGAGCAGTTCTTC.

The rearrangement links TRBV7-8 to TRBJ1-3; D might be TRBD1 (6 bases). Germline V gives CDR1 SGHVS, CDR2 FQNEAQ. Between the trimmed V and J ends, which lost 2 bases and 3 bases, there was a span of 17 bases. The CDR3 totals 17 residues. CDR3 coding DNA: TGTGCCAGCAGCTTAAACAGGGCCAACCGTCTTGGAAACACCATATATTTT. It specifies CASSLNRANRLGNTIYF.

V usage is TRBV9 and J usage is TRBJ1-2; tentative D call: TRBD1 (6 bases). The CDR3 has 15 amino acids. The germline CDR1 and CDR2 sequences are SGDLS and YYNGEE. Trimming removed 1 base at V and 6 bases at J, with 16 bases between. The CDR3 DNA reads as TGTGCCAGCAGCGTAAGAGGGGGGTCGGGTCATGGCTACACCTTC. Its protein product is CASSVRGGSGHGYTF. Together with reference TRBV9 and TRBJ1-2, the CDR3 gives the full variable domain: DSGVTQTPKHLITATGQRVTLRCSPRSGDLSVYWYQQSLDQGLQFLIQYYNGEERAKGNILERFSAQQFPDLHSELNLSSLELGDSALYFCASSVRGGSGHGYTFGSGTRLTVV.

V usage is TRBV3-1 (or the pseudogene TRBV3-2) and J usage is TRBJ2-1, with 7 bases fitting TRBD2. The germline V gene has CDR1 LGHDT and CDR2 YNNKEL (reference sequence). V lost 4 bases to trimming and J lost 6 bases; unmatched junction nucleotides: 9. The CDR3 sequence is 15 residues long. In DNA form, the CDR3 reads TGTGCCAGCAGCCCGAATCTAGCGGTTGGCAATGAGCAGTTCTTC. Translating gives CASSPNLAVGNEQFF.

The chain combines TRBV4-3 with TRBJ1-1; 8 nucleotides line up with TRBD1. V gave up 2 bases and J gave up 3 bases; unmatched junction bases: 8. From germline, CDR1 is LGHNA and CDR2 YSLEER. The CDR3 runs to 16 residues. CDR3 nucleotide sequence: TGCGCCAGCAGCCAACGGGTCCAGGGGGCGGACACTGAAGCTTTCTTT. Residues: CASSQRVQGADTEAFF.

The rearrangement uses TRBV14 and TRBJ2-7; either TRBD1 or TRBD2 may supply D (5 bases each). CDR1 SGHDN and CDR2 FVKESK come from the germline V gene. This CDR3 region has 11 residues. Trimming cost V 4 bases and J 12 bases, with 13 bases left between them. The CDR3 loop is CASSLMGVPYF. The DNA of the CDR3 is TGTGCCAGCAGCCTCATGGGGGTACCGTACTTC.

This chain joins TRBV7-2 and TRBJ1-6; weak D call: TRBD1 (5 bases). Trimming took 5 bases from V and 9 from J, leaving 17 bases between them. CDR3 length: 15 residues. CDR1 SGHTA and CDR2 FQGNSA come from the germline V gene. This CDR3 is CASSPSGRVGSPLHF. The CDR3 nucleotides read TGTGCCAGCAGCCCAAGCGGCAGGGTGGGTTCACCCCTCCACTTT.

J is TRBJ1-1 and V is TRBV27; D is ambiguous. In germline, CDR1 is MNHEY, CDR2 SMNVEV (reference sequence). This CDR3 is 16 amino acids long. V lost 6 bases to trimming and J lost 3 bases, with 20 bases between them. As DNA, the CDR3 is TGTGCCAGCAGCCGTAGAACCGGCGTTTCGCACACTGAAGCTTTCTTT. Its protein is CASSRRTGVSHTEAFF.

The gene calls are TRBV5-1 and TRBJ1-1; D is perhaps TRBD1 (6 bases). Germline V gene data show CDR1 as SGHRS and CDR2 as YFSETQ. Trimming pared 5 bases from V and 4 bases from J, leaving 15 bases between. The CDR3 consists of 14 residues. In nucleotides, the CDR3 is TGCGCCAGCAGGTATCAACAGGGAAGCACTGAAGCTTTCTTT. The encoded protein is CASRYQQGSTEAFF.

CDR3 coding DNA: TGTGCCAGCAGCCTAGGGGTGAGCTCCTACGAGCAGTACTTC. Its translation: CASSLGVSSYEQYF. The chain links TRBV7-2 to TRBJ2-7; D might be TRBD1 (5 bases). V dropped 5 bases and J dropped 0 bases, with 11 bases sitting between them. This CDR3 is 14 amino acids long. Per germline, CDR1 SGHTA and CDR2 FQGNSA.

The chain uses TRBV3-1 (or the pseudogene TRBV3-2) and TRBJ2-7; TRBD2 aligns across 10 bases. Looked up from germline, CDR1 is LGHDT and CDR2 is YNNKEL (reference sequence). The CDR3 has 16 amino acids. The V gene end was trimmed by 0 bases and the J gene end by 2 bases; junction bases not matched to a gene: 4. CDR3 DNA sequence: TGTGCCAGCAGCCAAGATTCTAGCGGGGGAACCTACGAGCAGTACTTC. Protein: CASSQDSSGGTYEQYF.

This rearrangement joins TRBV19 to TRBJ1-1; D remains ambiguous. CDR1 is LNHDA and CDR2 is SQIVND in the germline V gene (reference sequence). CDR3 size: 15 residues. V shed 5 bases and J shed 4 bases, with 17 bases lying between them. In nucleotides, the CDR3 is TGTGCCAGTAGTGCTACGAGGGAGCGCGGCACTGAAGCTTTCTTT. This translates into CASSATRERGTEAFF. Complete variable domain (other parts from reference TRBV19 and TRBJ1-1): DGGITQSPKYLFRKEGQNVTLSCEQNLNHDAMYWYRQDPGQGLRLIYYSQIVNDFQKGDIAEGYSVSREKKESFPLTVTSAQKNPTAFYLCASSATRERGTEAFFGQGTRLTVV.

The rearrangement joins TRBV3-1 (or the pseudogene TRBV3-2) to TRBJ1-2; no definite D call. Germline V CDR1 and CDR2: LGHDT, YNNKEL (reference sequence). Trimming shortened V by 1 base and J by 8 bases, and 8 bases separated the two germline ends. CDR3 length: 12 amino acids. The CDR3 reads CASSQGASGYTF. The CDR3, as DNA: TGTGCCAGCAGCCAAGGGGCCTCGGGCTACACCTTC.

V and J are TRBV10-3 and TRBJ2-7, with 8 bases aligning to TRBD1. Looked up from germline, CDR1 is ENHRY and CDR2 is SYGVKD. This CDR3 is built from 14 residues. V lost 3 bases and J lost 7; bases outside the gene matches: 8. The CDR3: CAISELDRGIEQYF. For the CDR3, the DNA is TGTGCCATCAGTGAACTCGACAGGGGAATAGAGCAGTACTTC.

This clone occurred once. V and J are TRBV5-6 and TRBJ2-7, with D possibly TRBD2 on 5 matching bases. The CDR3 loop spans 16 amino acids. Germline values: CDR1 SGHDT, CDR2 YYEEEE. Trimming took off 0 bases at V and 0 bases at J, with 13 bases between the two ends. For the CDR3, the DNA is TGTGCCAGCAGCTTGGAGGTGGGGAGAATCTCCTACGAGCAGTACTTC. Amino acids: CASSLEVGRISYEQYF. The full variable domain, its missing parts supplied by reference TRBV5-6 and TRBJ2-7, is DAGVTQSPTHLIKTRGQQVTLRCSPKSGHDTVSWYQQALGQGPQFIFQYYEEEERQRGNFPDRFSGHQFPNYSSELNVNALLLGDSALYLCASSLEVGRISYEQYFGPGTRLTVT.

DNA for the CDR3: TGTGCCAGCAGCTACGACAGGGGAGCAATCTATGGCTACACCTTC. Translating gives CASSYDRGAIYGYTF. This chain connects TRBV7-2 to TRBJ1-2, with 8 bases matching TRBD1. Germline loops: CDR1 SGHTA, CDR2 FQGNSA. The CDR3 totals 15 residues. The trim removed 4 bases at V and 4 bases at J, leaving 8 bases unmatched.

The chain recombines TRBV3-1 (or the pseudogene TRBV3-2) with TRBJ1-2, with 8 positions matching TRBD1. The CDR3 is 15 residues long. Germline V gene data show CDR1 as LGHDT and CDR2 as YNNKEL (reference sequence). V lost 4 bases to trimming and J lost 5 bases; unmatched junction nucleotides: 9. The CDR3 loop is CASSLQGARGYGYTF. CDR3 DNA: TGTGCCAGCAGCCTTCAGGGGGCGAGGGGGTATGGCTACACCTTC.

The gene calls are TRBV6-5 and TRBJ2-1; D is ambiguous. The V end lost 7 bases, the J end lost 4 bases, and 11 bases lay between the germline ends. The CDR3 runs to 13 residues. Germline V gene data show CDR1 as MNHEY and CDR2 as SVGAGI. CDR3 coding DNA: TGTGCCAGCATCGAGGCCGAGTACAATGAGCAGTTCTTC. Protein product: CASIEAEYNEQFF.

This clone was detected once. The chain joins TRBV11-1 to TRBJ2-1; no firm D call. V was trimmed by 2 bases and J by 3 bases, leaving 8 bases between them. This CDR3 has 14 amino acids. Germline V gene data show CDR1 as SGHAT and CDR2 as FQDESV (reference sequence). Here the CDR3 DNA reads TGTGCCAGCAGCTTACGGAGAGGCTACAATGAGCAGTTCTTC. Protein: CASSLRRGYNEQFF. Together with reference TRBV11-1 and TRBJ2-1, the CDR3 gives the full variable domain: EAEVAQSPRYKITEKSQAVAFWCDPISGHATLYWYRQILGQGPELLVQFQDESVVDDSQLPKDRFSAERLKGVDSTLKIQPAELGDSAMYLCASSLRRGYNEQFFGPGTRLTVL.